The next 9 T cell receptor beta chains were all read from a single sample in a study of shared clonotypes between healthy human individuals. Profiled with immunoSEQ multiplex PCR; TCRdb holds only in-frame clones, not every one. The profile shows around 700,000 clones, about 90% of them singletons. Naive CD8 cells were CD45RO-negative, positively selected for CCR7, excluding terminally differentiated effector memory CD45RA+ cells. Sequenced material: naive CD8+ T cells sorted from blood. The receptors originated from a man younger than 40 in good health.

The CDR3 is CASSPQGERVPSYEQYF. The CDR3 DNA reads TGTGCCAGCTCACCACAAGGGGAGCGGGTGCCGTCCTACGAGCAGTACTTC. This sequence joins TRBV18 and TRBJ2-7; D possibly corresponds to TRBD2 (6 bases). V lost 1 base and J 1 base, leaving 17 bases between the germline ends. CDR3 length equals 17 residues. Germline lookup yields CDR1 KGHSH and CDR2 LQKENI.

As concerns this clone: Within the sample, other DNA sequences also encode this same CDR3. The chain links TRBV27 to TRBJ2-5; D is possibly TRBD2 (6 bases). Germline V gene data show CDR1 as MNHEY and CDR2 as SMNVEV (reference sequence). Trimming stripped 3 bases from V and 1 base from J, with 6 bases between. This CDR3 region has 13 residues. This CDR3 reads CASSFSGQETQYF. The CDR3, as DNA: TGTGCCAGCAGTTTTAGCGGCCAAGAGACCCAGTACTTC.

This clone was seen once. V usage is TRBV5-1 and J usage is TRBJ1-1; tentative D call: TRBD1 (5 bases). Trimming took off 2 bases at V and 0 bases at J, with 17 bases between the two ends. The V gene's germline CDR1 is SGHRS and CDR2 YFSETQ. The CDR3 loop spans 17 amino acids. CDR3 sequence: CASSFYDSVIMNTEAFF. CDR3 DNA: TGCGCCAGCAGCTTCTATGACAGCGTGATCATGAACACTGAAGCTTTCTTT.

CDR3 region: CASSYRPGTGSPFIYEQYF. The CDR3 DNA reads TGTGCCAGCAGCTACCGCCCCGGGACAGGGTCCCCTTTTATCTACGAGCAGTACTTC. J is TRBJ2-7 and V is TRBV7-9; TRBD1 agrees at 9 bases. The CDR3 is 19 amino acids. Germline V gene data show CDR1 as SEHNR and CDR2 as FQNEAQ (reference sequence). Trimming took 4 bases from V and 3 from J; bases not matched to a gene: 19.

The rearrangement joins TRBV2 to TRBJ1-1; the D gene is possibly TRBD1 (5 bases). Germline CDR1 SNHLY, CDR2 FYNNEI. CDR3 length: 14 residues. V lost 7 bases and J 4 bases, leaving 16 bases between the germline ends. CDR3 coding DNA: TGTGCCAGCATTTCACAGGTCCCAGGCACTGAAGCTTTCTTT. Its protein is CASISQVPGTEAFF.

The V and J genes are TRBV5-1 and TRBJ2-3; D might be TRBD1 (5 bases). This CDR3 has 13 residues. Per germline, CDR1 SGHRS and CDR2 YFSETQ. V lost 4 bases and J 4 bases, leaving 10 bases between the germline ends. The chain's CDR3 is CASSPDTPDTQYF. The CDR3 nucleotides read TGCGCCAGCAGCCCGGACACTCCAGATACGCAGTATTTT.

With regard to this clone: Other DNA sequences in this sample translate to the same CDR3. The genes are TRBV27 and TRBJ2-2; D gene unclear. V dropped 2 bases and J dropped 7 bases, with 5 bases sitting between them. Germline assignment: CDR1 MNHEY and CDR2 SMNVEV (reference sequence). The CDR3 has 12 residues. CDR3 sequence: CASSLSGGELFF. CDR3 DNA sequence: TGTGCCAGCAGTTTAAGTGGCGGGGAGCTGTTTTTT.

V and J are TRBV29-1 and TRBJ1-1; TRBD1 matches at 8 bases. With 7 bases clipped from V and 3 bases from J, the junction kept 16 bases outside the gene matches. The length of the CDR3 is 16 residues. Per the germline V gene, CDR1 is SQVTM and CDR2 is ANQGSEA. The CDR3 loop reads CSGRFGQGIMDTEAFF. CDR3 in DNA: TGCAGCGGGCGGTTTGGACAGGGCATTATGGACACTGAAGCTTTCTTT. Combining the CDR3 with reference TRBV29-1 and TRBJ1-1 gives the whole variable domain SAVISQKPSRDICQRGTSLTIQCQVDSQVTMMFWYRQQPGQSLTLIATANQGSEATYESGFVIDKFPISRPNLTFSTLTVSNMSPEDSSIYLCSGRFGQGIMDTEAFFGQGTRLTVV.

The V gene is TRBV12-5, the J gene TRBJ1-1; D call uncertain. The CDR3 sequence is 14 residues long. Trimming shortened V by 2 bases and J by 2 bases, and 9 bases separated the two germline ends. CDR1 and CDR2 from the germline V gene are LGHNT and FRNRAP. This CDR3 reads CASGLSPHNTEAFF. The DNA for the CDR3 is TGTGCTAGTGGTTTGAGTCCACATAACACTGAAGCTTTCTTT.